One TCR beta chain is described in this entry. This specimen belongs to a study of shared clonotypes between healthy human individuals. Deep-level settings were used for running the assay. Replicate PCRs from sorted subsets contained roughly 190 ng DNA, which is 30,000 to 35,000 T cell genomes. Assay: immunoSEQ multiplex PCR; the TCRdb copy retains only in-frame clones and omits some. The sample contains 1,500,000 or so clones, roughly 96% of which appear only once. Trimming stripped 4 bases from V and 0 bases from J, with 12 bases between. Germline V CDR1 and CDR2: SGHDT, YYEEEE. The CDR3 has 15 amino acids.

Input material: naive CD4+ T cells sorted from blood. Subset defined: CD45RA+ positively selected. This TCR was sampled from a man aged 25 to 45 in good health. The chain carries TRBV5-6 and TRBJ2-3; no clear D. CDR3 loop: CASSPPAPSTDTQYF. The DNA of the CDR3 is TGTGCCAGCAGCCCCCCTGCCCCTAGCACAGATACGCAGTATTTT.